The 32 T cell receptor beta chains below all came from one sample that was sequenced in a study of CD8+ T cells in alopecia areata. Extracted from the samples, RNA was reverse transcribed into cDNA to serve as the sequencing template. Sequencing was performed with immunoSEQ multiplex PCR; in TCRdb, only in-frame clones are kept and a portion is missing. Among roughly 140,000 clones, less than 75% were seen once, and the ten largest hold 35% to 40%. The sample comprised CD8+ T cells sorted from blood. The receptors derive from a human donor in good health.

J is TRBJ2-7 and V is TRBV5-1, with 10 bases aligning to TRBD1. The CDR3 sequence is 16 residues long. The J segment lost 3 bases and the V segment lost 5 bases, leaving 11 bases of the junction unmatched. Germline V lookup: CDR1 SGHRS, CDR2 YFSETQ. The CDR3 sequence is CASSPRQGATHYEQYF. CDR3 in DNA: TGCGCCAGCAGTCCCCGACAGGGGGCCACTCACTACGAGCAGTACTTC.

The genes are TRBV6-5 and TRBJ1-5; 7 positions agree with TRBD1. Germline V gene lookup returns CDR1 MNHEY and CDR2 SVGAGI. The CDR3 sequence is 15 residues long. Trimming at V came to 3 bases and at J to 4 bases, leaving 6 bases not matched to a gene. This CDR3 is CASSYSGQTNQPQHF. In DNA form, the CDR3 reads TGTGCCAGCAGTTATTCGGGACAGACAAATCAGCCCCAGCATTTT.

To note about this clone: The sample contains more than one DNA sequence encoding this CDR3. The V call is TRBV5-1, the J call TRBJ2-7; 10 nucleotides match TRBD2. The CDR3 covers 14 residues. The germline CDR1 and CDR2 sequences are SGHRS and YFSETQ. The trim removed 0 bases at V and 4 bases at J, leaving 1 base unmatched. CDR3 nucleotide sequence: TGCGCCAGCAGCTTGGCTAGCGGGAGTTACGAGCAGTACTTC. It codes for CASSLASGSYEQYF.

There are a few counts of this clone. The chain combines TRBV29-1 with TRBJ2-2; D uncertain. The ends were cut back, 2 bases at V and 1 base at J, with 5 bases in the middle. Germline CDR1 SQVTM, CDR2 ANQGSEA. This CDR3 region has 13 residues. The CDR3 loop reads CSVEKVNTGELFF. The CDR3 bases are TGCAGCGTTGAAAAGGTGAACACCGGGGAGCTGTTTTTT.

The CDR3 DNA is TGTGCCAGCAGCTTAAGGGACAGTCCTTTCTACGAGCAGTACTTC. This translates into CASSLRDSPFYEQYF. J is TRBJ2-7 and V is TRBV11-2, with 7 bases fitting TRBD1. The CDR3 extends over 15 amino acids. Germline assignment: CDR1 SGHAT and CDR2 FQNNGV. V dropped 2 bases and J dropped 3; count of bases not matched to a gene: 7.

The CDR3 loop reads CASERTEGNEQFF. As DNA, the CDR3 is TGTGCCAGCGAGAGAACAGAAGGCAATGAGCAGTTCTTC. The chain joins TRBV27 to TRBJ2-1; D not resolved. This CDR3 has 13 residues. Trimming pared 8 bases from V and 6 bases from J, leaving 14 bases between. The germline V gene encodes CDR1 MNHEY and CDR2 SMNVEV (reference sequence).

This clone was detected once. V and J are TRBV7-9 and TRBJ2-7; D not certain. This CDR3 has 14 residues. Germline V gene lookup returns CDR1 SEHNR and CDR2 FQNEAQ (reference sequence). With 6 bases removed from V and 2 bases from J, the gap between germline ends came to 14 bases. The CDR3 DNA sequence: TGTGCCAGCAGACGAGCCGGGCCTACCTACGAGCAGTACTTC. Its protein product is CASRRAGPTYEQYF.

The chain couples TRBV29-1 to TRBJ2-3, with 10 bases that match TRBD1. Germline V gene sequence: CDR1 SQVTM, CDR2 ANQGSEA. CDR3 length: 15 amino acids. V was clipped by 1 base and J by 4 bases; unmatched bases: 5. The CDR3 loop is CSVEVRDRGPDTQYF. The CDR3 bases are TGCAGCGTTGAAGTAAGGGACAGGGGTCCAGATACGCAGTATTTT.

The chain carries TRBV27 and TRBJ1-5; weak D call: TRBD1 (5 bases). V lost 2 bases and J 6 bases, leaving 20 bases between the germline ends. The CDR3 consists of 17 residues. Germline CDR1 reads MNHEY; CDR2 reads SMNVEV (reference sequence). CDR3 sequence: CASSLKFETGASQPQHF. As DNA, the CDR3 is TGTGCCAGCAGTTTAAAGTTTGAAACAGGTGCTAGTCAGCCCCAGCATTTT.

This clone was seen just once. The chain recombines TRBV4-1 with TRBJ2-2, with TRBD2 as a possible D gene (6 bases). Trimming took off 0 bases at V and 5 bases at J, with 10 bases between the two ends. The CDR3 is 15 residues long. CDR1 and CDR2 (germline): MGHRA, YSYEKL. DNA for the CDR3: TGCGCCAGCAGCCAAGATTCCGGAGGGACCGGGGAGCTGTTTTTT. It encodes CASSQDSGGTGELFF.

This clone was counted between two and nine times. The genes are TRBV5-6 and TRBJ2-2; D gene unclear. The germline gives CDR1 SGHDT, CDR2 YYEEEE. Between the trimmed V and J ends, which lost 0 bases and 6 bases, there was a span of 6 bases. CDR3 size: 13 residues. CDR3 DNA: TGTGCCAGCAGCTTGGACGGGCCCGGGGAGCTGTTTTTT. Its protein is CASSLDGPGELFF.

The V gene is TRBV28, the J gene TRBJ2-6, with D unresolved. The CDR3 has 15 residues. Germline V gives CDR1 MDHEN, CDR2 SYDVKM. Trimming shortened V by 2 bases and J by 4 bases, and 9 bases separated the two germline ends. CDR3 DNA: TGTGCCAGCAGTTTAGCCAGGTCGGGGGCCAACGTCCTGACTTTC. Its translation: CASSLARSGANVLTF.

This clone was seen a few times. The chain combines TRBV23-1 with TRBJ2-7, with no clear D. TRBV23-1 carries the ORF label, with uncertain function. The CDR3 runs 18 residues. V lost 3 bases and J lost 3, with 24 bases in between. CDR3 loop: CASSHTVARNLYYYEQYF. CDR3 in DNA: TGCGCCAGCAGTCACACCGTTGCTAGGAATCTCTACTACTACGAGCAGTACTTC.

The chain recombines TRBV15 with TRBJ2-2; D is ambiguous. V shed 1 base and J shed 8 bases, with 17 bases lying between them. Germline V gene sequence: CDR1 LNHNV, CDR2 YYDKDF (reference sequence). The CDR3 spans 16 residues. CDR3 coding DNA: TGTGCCACCAGCAGAGTGAAGCGACCGAAGGGAGGGGAGCTGTTTTTT. It translates to CATSRVKRPKGGELFF.

This clone showed up just a few times. The V and J genes are TRBV30 and TRBJ2-7, with D tentatively TRBD1 (5 bases). Germline lookup yields CDR1 GTSNPN and CDR2 SVGIG (reference sequence). The CDR3 length is 14 residues. V was clipped by 0 bases and J by 2 bases, with 11 bases between them. The CDR3 coding sequence is TGTGCCTGGAGTGTAAGGAACAGGCCCTACGAGCAGTACTTC. This sequence encodes CAWSVRNRPYEQYF.

The chain combines TRBV9 with TRBJ2-5; 8 bases line up with TRBD2. This CDR3 contains 12 residues. V lost 2 bases, J lost 11 bases, and 5 bases stayed unmatched. The germline gives CDR1 SGDLS, CDR2 YYNGEE. The chain's CDR3 is CASSVEAGVQYF. CDR3 in DNA: TGTGCCAGCAGCGTGGAAGCGGGAGTACAGTACTTC.

V and J are TRBV7-2 and TRBJ1-5; D is uncertain. V was cut by 5 bases and J by 7 bases, with 15 bases left in between. CDR3 length equals 14 residues. CDR1 SGHTA and CDR2 FQGNSA come from the germline V gene. CDR3 nucleotide sequence: TGTGCCAGCAGCCTGGTGGAGTCGGGACAGCCCCAGCATTTT. Amino acids: CASSLVESGQPQHF.

This clone was detected only a few times. The chain employs TRBV25-1 and TRBJ2-7; TRBD2 aligns across 7 bases. Looked up from germline, CDR1 is MGHDK and CDR2 is SYGVNS. CDR3 length: 13 residues. After removal of 5 bases from V and 4 bases from J, the junction contained 5 bases not matched to a gene. The CDR3 region is CASSPGGLYEQYF. Here the CDR3 DNA reads TGTGCCAGCAGTCCGGGGGGACTTTACGAGCAGTACTTC.

This clone was counted once. The V call is TRBV6-6, the J call TRBJ2-1; D is perhaps TRBD1 or TRBD2 (5 bases each). The V end was cut by 5 bases, the J end by 10 bases, with 12 bases between. Germline loops: CDR1 MNHNY, CDR2 SVGAGI (reference sequence). The CDR3 length is 12 residues. As DNA, the CDR3 is TGTGCCAGCAGTCGGGACCTCAGCGAGCAGTTCTTC. Its translation: CASSRDLSEQFF.

This chain uses TRBV18 with TRBJ1-4, with 8 bases lining up with TRBD1. Germline V gene lookup returns CDR1 KGHSH and CDR2 LQKENI. The V gene end was trimmed by 3 bases and the J gene end by 8 bases; junction bases not matched to a gene: 8. This CDR3 is built from 15 residues. This chain's CDR3 is CASSPRTGTREKLFF. As DNA, the CDR3 is TGTGCCAGCTCACCTCGGACAGGGACTAGGGAAAAACTGTTTTTT. Complete variable domain (other parts from reference TRBV18 and TRBJ1-4): NAGVMQNPRHLVRRRGQEARLRCSPMKGHSHVYWYRQLPEEGLKFMVYLQKENIIDESGMPKERFSAEFPKEGPSILRIQQVVRGDSAAYFCASSPRTGTREKLFFGSGTQLSVL.

The rearrangement links TRBV4-1 to TRBJ2-5; TRBD2 agrees at 16 bases. The germline V gene has CDR1 MGHRA and CDR2 YSYEKL. This CDR3 is built from 19 residues. Losses at the gene ends were 5 bases for V and 5 bases for J; bases not matched to a gene: 14. DNA for the CDR3: TGCGCCAGCAGCGCTGCCGGGACTAGCGGGAGGGCCGCTTTGGAGACCCAGTACTTC. This sequence encodes CASSAAGTSGRAALETQYF.

This chain links TRBV6-6 with TRBJ1-2; D gene unclear. Between the trimmed V and J ends, which lost 6 bases and 2 bases, there was a span of 7 bases. There are 12 residues in the CDR3. CDR1 and CDR2 from the germline V gene are MNHNY and SVGAGI (reference sequence). The CDR3 DNA reads as TGTGCCAGCAGGTCCGGCAACTATGGCTACACCTTC. Protein sequence: CASRSGNYGYTF.

This clone appeared once. The chain links TRBV11-2 to TRBJ2-7; 10 bases align to TRBD1. Germline V gene sequence: CDR1 SGHAT, CDR2 FQNNGV. The CDR3 length is 15 residues. J was trimmed by 3 bases and V by 2 bases; bases with no gene match: 4. CDR3 sequence reads: CASSLTGTGDYEQYF. The DNA of the CDR3 is TGTGCCAGCAGCTTAACCGGGACAGGGGACTACGAGCAGTACTTC.

The rearrangement uses TRBV11-2 and TRBJ2-7; D gene uncertain. This CDR3 region has 15 residues. CDR1 is SGHAT, CDR2 FQNNGV, per germline. Trimming removed 0 bases from V and 7 bases from J, with 16 bases in between. This CDR3 reads CASSLEVDLLREQYF. CDR3 nucleotide sequence: TGTGCCAGCAGCTTAGAGGTGGACCTCCTAAGGGAGCAGTACTTC.

J is TRBJ2-5 and V is TRBV6-1, with 9 bases lining up with TRBD1. The CDR3 sequence is 15 residues long. Germline V gene lookup returns CDR1 MNHNS and CDR2 SASEGT. Trimming took 8 bases from V and 5 from J; bases not matched to a gene: 12. Written as DNA, the CDR3 is TGTGCCAGCCCCCCGGGACAGGGAGTGGGGGAGACCCAGTACTTC. Protein product: CASPPGQGVGETQYF.

This clone was seen more than once but under ten times. Written as DNA, the CDR3 is TGTGCCAGCAGCGTAACAGGGGGCTCCTACGAGCAGTACTTC. Protein product: CASSVTGGSYEQYF. The chain has TRBV7-9 and TRBJ2-7; 8 bases fit TRBD1. J gave up 0 bases and V 5 bases, and 3 bases lay outside the gene matches. The CDR3 contains 14 residues. CDR1 and CDR2 from the germline V gene are SEHNR and FQNEAQ (reference sequence).

This clone was seen only a few times. The chain links TRBV9 to TRBJ1-3; D gene ambiguous. V lost 4 bases and J lost 0, with 8 bases in between. The CDR3 is 14 amino acids. Germline V gene data show CDR1 as SGDLS and CDR2 as YYNGEE. The CDR3, as DNA: TGTGCCAGCAGCCCCGATCTCTCTGGAAACACCATATATTTT. The encoded protein is CASSPDLSGNTIYF.

The count of this clone is one. The chain employs TRBV25-1 and TRBJ1-2; 10 bases are shared with TRBD1. CDR3 length: 17 residues. V lost 2 bases, J lost 9 bases, and 15 bases stayed unmatched. CDR1 is MGHDK, CDR2 SYGVNS, per germline. CDR3 bases: TGTGCCAGCAGTGAACAGACAGGGGGCGCAGAGAGATATCGCTACACCTTC. Protein: CASSEQTGGAERYRYTF.

Details on this clone: The sample carries other DNA sequences with the same CDR3. The chain uses TRBV29-1 and TRBJ2-7; weak D call: TRBD2 (6 bases). Germline V lookup: CDR1 SQVTM, CDR2 ANQGSEA. Deletions cut 3 bases from V and 0 bases from J, with 9 bases between. This CDR3 is 13 amino acids long. The CDR3 DNA follows: TGCAGCGTTGAGGACGGGAGCTCCTACGAGCAGTACTTC. The encoded protein is CSVEDGSSYEQYF.

The chain is built from TRBV27 and TRBJ2-1, with 11 bases lining up with TRBD2. The CDR3 extends over 17 amino acids. Germline values: CDR1 MNHEY, CDR2 SMNVEV (reference sequence). The J segment lost 2 bases and the V segment lost 2 bases, leaving 5 bases of the junction unmatched. CDR3 DNA: TGTGCCAGCAGTTTAACGACTAGCGGGGCCACCTACAATGAGCAGTTCTTC. Translated: CASSLTTSGATYNEQFF.

The chain couples TRBV10-3 to TRBJ2-1; 11 nucleotides line up with TRBD1. The V segment lost 0 bases and the J segment 5 bases; nucleotides outside the gene matches: 3. The CDR3 extends over 16 amino acids. Germline V gives CDR1 ENHRY, CDR2 SYGVKD. The CDR3 nucleotides are TGTGCCATCAGTGAGTCGTTGGGACAGGGGGACAATGAGCAGTTCTTC. It specifies CAISESLGQGDNEQFF.

This clone was seen more than once but under ten times. This CDR3 is also generated by other DNA sequences in the sample. V is TRBV9 and J is TRBJ2-2; D ambiguous. CDR1 and CDR2 (germline): SGDLS, YYNGEE. V lost 4 bases and J 1 base, leaving 2 bases between the germline ends. CDR3 length equals 12 residues. The CDR3 DNA sequence: TGTGCCAGCAGCCTGAACACCGGGGAGCTGTTTTTT. It specifies CASSLNTGELFF.